This T cell receptor (beta chain) is drawn from a study of vaccination effects on CD4 cells after COVID-19. For the study at large: Either the mRNA-1273 or the BNT162b2 vaccine was given to participants as two doses. Study-wide results and limits: Clones that were induced by infection or by vaccine showed marked contraction late after vaccination.

Concerning this clone: Antigen unknown.

ViraFEST expansion of antigen-specific CD4+ T cells with viral peptide pools preceded sequencing. CD4+ T cells were isolated after roughly nine days of culture. Documented for the person is a PCR-confirmed SARS-CoV-2 infection occurring between March and December 2020. Half-medium exchanges with IL-2 medium took place on days 3 and 7. The CDR3 length is 14 residues. The V segment lost 5 bases and the J segment 7 bases; nucleotides outside the gene matches: 8. The germline gives CDR1 MNHEY, CDR2 SMNVEV (reference sequence). TCRdb's table, derived via immunoSEQ multiplex PCR, lists solely in-frame clones and lacks some. The sample includes some 38,000 clones, approximately 72% seen only once; the top ten take over 15%.

The specimen comprised CD4+ T cells from PBMCs cultured with HCoV-NL63 spike peptides, sampled before COVID-19 vaccination. The rearrangement joins TRBV27 to TRBJ1-2, with TRBD1 matching over 9 bases. This sequence originates from a human donor who had a prior SARS-CoV-2 infection. The CDR3 DNA reads as TGTGCCAGCAGTCTCATACAGGGGGCGGGTGGCTACACCTTC. It yields the protein CASSLIQGAGGYTF.